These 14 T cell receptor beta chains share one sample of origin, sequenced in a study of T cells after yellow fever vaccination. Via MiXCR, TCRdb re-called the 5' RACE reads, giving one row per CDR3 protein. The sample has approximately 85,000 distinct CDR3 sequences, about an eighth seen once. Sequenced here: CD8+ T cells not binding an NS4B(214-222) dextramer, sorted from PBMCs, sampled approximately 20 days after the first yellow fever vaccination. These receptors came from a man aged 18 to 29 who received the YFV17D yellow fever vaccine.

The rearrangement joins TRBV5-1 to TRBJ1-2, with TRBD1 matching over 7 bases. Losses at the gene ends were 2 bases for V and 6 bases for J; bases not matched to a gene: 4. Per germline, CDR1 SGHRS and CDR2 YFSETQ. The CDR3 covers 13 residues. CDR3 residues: CASSFTGVDGYTF. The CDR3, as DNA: TGCGCCAGCAGCTTCACAGGGGTGGATGGCTACACCTTC. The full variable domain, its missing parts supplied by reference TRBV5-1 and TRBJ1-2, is KAGVTQTPRYLIKTRGQQVTLSCSPISGHRSVSWYQQTPGQGLQFLFEYFSETQRNKGNFPGRFSGRQFSNSRSEMNVSTLELGDSALYLCASSFTGVDGYTFGSGTRLTVV.

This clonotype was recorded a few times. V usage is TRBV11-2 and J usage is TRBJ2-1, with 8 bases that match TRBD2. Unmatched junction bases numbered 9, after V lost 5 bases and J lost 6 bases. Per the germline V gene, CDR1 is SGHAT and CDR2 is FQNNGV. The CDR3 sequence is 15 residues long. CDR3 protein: CASSGGLEGPNEQFF. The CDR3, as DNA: TGTGCCAGCAGCGGGGGACTAGAGGGGCCCAATGAGCAGTTCTTC.

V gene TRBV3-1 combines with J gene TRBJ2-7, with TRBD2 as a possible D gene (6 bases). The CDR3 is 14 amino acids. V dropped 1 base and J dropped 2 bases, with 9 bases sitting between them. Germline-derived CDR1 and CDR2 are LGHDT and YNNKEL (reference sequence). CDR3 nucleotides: TGTGCCAGCAGCCAAGGGACTATGGCCTACGAGCAGTACTTC. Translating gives CASSQGTMAYEQYF.

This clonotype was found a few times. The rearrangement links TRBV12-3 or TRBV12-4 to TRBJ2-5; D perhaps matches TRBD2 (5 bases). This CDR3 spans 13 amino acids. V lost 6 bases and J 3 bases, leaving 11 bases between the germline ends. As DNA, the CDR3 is TGTGCCAGCAGCCCGGGATTCGAAGAGACCCAGTACTTC. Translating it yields CASSPGFEETQYF.

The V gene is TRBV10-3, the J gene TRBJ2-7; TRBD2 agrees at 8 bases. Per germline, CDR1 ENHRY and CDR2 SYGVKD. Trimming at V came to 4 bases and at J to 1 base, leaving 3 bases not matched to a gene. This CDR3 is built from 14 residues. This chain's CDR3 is CAISASGGSYEQYF. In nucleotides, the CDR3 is TGTGCCATCAGTGCCAGCGGGGGTTCCTACGAGCAGTACTTC.

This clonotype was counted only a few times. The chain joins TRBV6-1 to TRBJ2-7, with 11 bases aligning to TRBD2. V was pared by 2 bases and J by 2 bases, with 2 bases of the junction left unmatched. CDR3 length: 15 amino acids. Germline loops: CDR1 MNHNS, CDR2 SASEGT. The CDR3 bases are TGTGCCAGCAGTGAAAGACTAGCGGGGCCCTACGAGCAGTACGTC. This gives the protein CASSERLAGPYEQYV.

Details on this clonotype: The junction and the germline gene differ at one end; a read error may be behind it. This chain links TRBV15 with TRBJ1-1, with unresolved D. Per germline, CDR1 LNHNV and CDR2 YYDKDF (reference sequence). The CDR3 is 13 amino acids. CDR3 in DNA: TGTGCCACCAGCAGGTCGGGGAACACTAAAGCTTTCTTT. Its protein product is CATSRSGNTKAFF.

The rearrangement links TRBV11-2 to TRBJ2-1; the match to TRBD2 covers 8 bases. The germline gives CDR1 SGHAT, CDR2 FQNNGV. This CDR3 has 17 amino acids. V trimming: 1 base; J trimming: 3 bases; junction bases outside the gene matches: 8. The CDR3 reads CASSLGLSGGYYNEQFF. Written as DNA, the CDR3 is TGTGCCAGCAGCTTAGGTCTCAGCGGGGGCTACTACAATGAGCAGTTCTTC.

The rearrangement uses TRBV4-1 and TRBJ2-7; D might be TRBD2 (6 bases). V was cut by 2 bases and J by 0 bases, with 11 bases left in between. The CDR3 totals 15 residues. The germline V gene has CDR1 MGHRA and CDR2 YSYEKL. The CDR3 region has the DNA TGCGCCAGCAGCCAACCTAGCGAGAGCTCCTACGAGCAGTACTTC. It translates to CASSQPSESSYEQYF.

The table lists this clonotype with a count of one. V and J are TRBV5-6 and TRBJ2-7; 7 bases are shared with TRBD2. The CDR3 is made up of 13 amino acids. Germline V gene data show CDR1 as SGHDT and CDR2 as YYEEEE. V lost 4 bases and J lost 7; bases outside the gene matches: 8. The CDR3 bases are TGTGCCAGCAGCCATGCTTGGGGAGGGGAGCAGTACGTC. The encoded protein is CASSHAWGGEQYV.

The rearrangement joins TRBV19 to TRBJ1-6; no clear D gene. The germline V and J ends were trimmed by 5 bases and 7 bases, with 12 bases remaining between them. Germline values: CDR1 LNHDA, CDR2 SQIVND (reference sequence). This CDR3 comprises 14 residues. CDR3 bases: TGTGCCAGTAGTGTTCTGGGGAAGAATTCACCCCTCCACTTT. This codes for CASSVLGKNSPLHF. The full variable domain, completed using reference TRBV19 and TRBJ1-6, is DGGITQSPKYLFRKEGQNVTLSCEQNLNHDAMYWYRQDPGQGLRLIYYSQIVNDFQKGDIAEGYSVSREKKESFPLTVTSAQKNPTAFYLCASSVLGKNSPLHFGNGTRLTVT.

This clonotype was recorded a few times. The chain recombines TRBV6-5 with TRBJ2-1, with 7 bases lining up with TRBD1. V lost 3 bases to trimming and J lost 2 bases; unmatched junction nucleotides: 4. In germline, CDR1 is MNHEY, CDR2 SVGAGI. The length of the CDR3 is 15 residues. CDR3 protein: CASSYTGDPYNEQFF. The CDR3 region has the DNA TGTGCCAGCAGTTATACAGGGGACCCCTACAATGAGCAGTTCTTC.

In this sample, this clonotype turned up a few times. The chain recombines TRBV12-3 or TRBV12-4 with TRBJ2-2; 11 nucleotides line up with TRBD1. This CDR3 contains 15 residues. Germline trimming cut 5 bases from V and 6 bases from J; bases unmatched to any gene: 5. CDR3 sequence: CASSPGTGGAGELFF. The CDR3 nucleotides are TGTGCCAGCAGTCCCGGGACAGGGGGAGCCGGGGAGCTGTTTTTT.

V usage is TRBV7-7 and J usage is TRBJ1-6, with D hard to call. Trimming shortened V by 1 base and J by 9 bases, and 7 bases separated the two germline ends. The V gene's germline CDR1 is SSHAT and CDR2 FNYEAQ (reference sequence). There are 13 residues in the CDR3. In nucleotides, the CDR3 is TGTGCCAGCAGCTTAGGGGTCGGTTCACCCCTCCACTTT. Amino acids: CASSLGVGSPLHF.